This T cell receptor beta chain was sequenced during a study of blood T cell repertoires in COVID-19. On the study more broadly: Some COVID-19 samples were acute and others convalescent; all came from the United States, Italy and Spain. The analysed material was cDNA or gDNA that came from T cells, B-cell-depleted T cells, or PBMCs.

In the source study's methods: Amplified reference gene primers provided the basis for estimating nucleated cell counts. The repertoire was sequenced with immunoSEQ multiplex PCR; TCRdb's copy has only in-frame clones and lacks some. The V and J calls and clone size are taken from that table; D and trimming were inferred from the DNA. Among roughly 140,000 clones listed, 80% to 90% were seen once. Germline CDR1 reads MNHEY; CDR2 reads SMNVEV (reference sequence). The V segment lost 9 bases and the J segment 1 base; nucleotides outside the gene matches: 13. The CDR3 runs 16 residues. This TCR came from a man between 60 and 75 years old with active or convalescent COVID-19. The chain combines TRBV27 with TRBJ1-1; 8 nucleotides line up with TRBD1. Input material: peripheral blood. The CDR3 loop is CASKPQGAVGNTEAFF. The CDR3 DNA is TGTGCCAGTAAACCCCAGGGGGCGGTTGGGAACACTGAAGCTTTCTTT.